This passage covers 30 T cell receptor beta chains from one sample sequenced in a study of neurological immune-mediated disorders. As to time point: longitudinal time-point 3. One entry per CDR3 protein, called by TCRdb with MiXCR from the 5' RACE reads. The sample lists some 43,000 distinct CDR3 sequences; approximately 11% were seen once. The sample was PBMCs. These receptor sequences come from a male donor with HTLV-1-associated myelopathy (HAM/TSP).

Many counts were recorded for this clonotype. This sequence joins TRBV20-1 and TRBJ1-2, with D tentatively TRBD1 (5 bases). There are 14 residues in the CDR3. Between the trimmed V and J ends, which lost 6 bases and 3 bases, there was a span of 17 bases. The germline gives CDR1 DFQATT, CDR2 SNEGSKA (reference sequence). CDR3 DNA: TGCAGTGCCTGGGGGGACGGAGCTTACTATGGCTACACCTTC. Translating gives CSAWGDGAYYGYTF.

Worth noting for this clonotype: Germline is not matched at one junction end, which may reflect a read error. This chain links TRBV7-9 with TRBJ1-1; 11 positions match TRBD1. The germline V gene encodes CDR1 SEHNR and CDR2 FQNEAQ (reference sequence). This CDR3 has 13 amino acids. CDR3 sequence (DNA): TGTGCCAGCAGCTTTTGGACAGGGGGCATTGTGATCTTT. Translated: CASSFWTGGIVIF. Filled out from reference TRBV7-9 and TRBJ1-1, the complete variable domain reads DTGVSQNPRHKITKRGQNVTFRCDPISEHNRLYWYRQTLGQGPEFLTYFQNEAQLEKSRLLSDRFSAERPKGSFSTLEIQRTEQGDSAMYLCASSFWTGGIVIFGQGTRLTVV.

The chain uses TRBV6-2 or TRBV6-3 and TRBJ1-5; 9 bases are shared with TRBD1. The V gene end was trimmed by 2 bases and the J gene end by 2 bases; junction bases not matched to a gene: 4. Germline-derived CDR1 and CDR2 are MNHEY and SVGEGT. The CDR3 loop spans 16 amino acids. CDR3 nucleotides: TGTGCCAGCAGTTACCCGGGACAGGGAGGCAATCAGCCCCAGCATTTT. Protein product: CASSYPGQGGNQPQHF.

This clonotype was counted ten times or more. This chain links TRBV3-1 with TRBJ1-1; D is uncertain. V was trimmed by 4 bases and J by 2 bases, leaving 5 bases between them. The V gene's germline CDR1 is LGHDT and CDR2 YNNKEL (reference sequence). There are 12 residues in the CDR3. In DNA, the CDR3 is TGTGCCAGCAGCCGAACTAACACTGAAGCTTTCTTT. It translates to CASSRTNTEAFF.

This clonotype has a count of ten or more. This chain uses TRBV5-8 with TRBJ2-7; tentatively, D is TRBD1 (6 bases). This CDR3 region has 14 residues. The germline V and J ends were trimmed by 6 bases and 3 bases, with 16 bases remaining between them. The germline gives CDR1 SGHTS, CDR2 YDEGEE. The CDR3: CASTYTRGFYEQYF. The CDR3 bases are TGTGCCAGCACCTATACCAGGGGATTCTACGAGCAGTACTTC.

This clonotype has ten or more counts. The gene calls are TRBV6-5 and TRBJ1-6; 8 nucleotides agree with TRBD1. Germline V gene lookup returns CDR1 MNHEY and CDR2 SVGAGI. The CDR3 consists of 16 residues. Trimming at V came to 5 bases and at J to 0 bases, leaving 3 bases not matched to a gene. In nucleotides, the CDR3 is TGTGCCAGCAGTAGGGACAGGAGCTCCTATAATTCACCCCTCCACTTT. Translation gives CASSRDRSSYNSPLHF.

This clonotype was detected many times. The V call is TRBV18, the J call TRBJ2-1; 8 bases agree with TRBD1. V gave up 6 bases and J gave up 2 bases; unmatched junction bases: 6. The germline gives CDR1 KGHSH, CDR2 LQKENI. CDR3 size: 15 residues. The CDR3 nucleotides are TGTGCCAGCTCGGCCGACAGGGGACCCTACAATGAGCAGTTCTTC. Translated, it gives CASSADRGPYNEQFF.

A word on this clonotype: The CDR3 carries no conserved terminal phenylalanine or tryptophan, so it likely arises from a read error. The DNA is left out, because the CDR3 cannot be placed on it with certainty; the CDR3 is given as TCRdb lists it. This chain joins TRBV21-1 and TRBJ1-2; TRBD1, as called in the table, went unchecked against the DNA. TRBV21-1 is deemed a pseudogene. With termini counted, the CDR3 has 12 amino acids. CDR3 region: CARVRGGEGYTI.

This clonotype was detected ten times or more. The chain carries TRBV20-1 and TRBJ2-1; perhaps D is TRBD1 or TRBD2 (6 bases each). The CDR3 has 13 residues. Germline assignment: CDR1 DFQATT and CDR2 SNEGSKA (reference sequence). Trimming shortened V by 3 bases and J by 3 bases, and 9 bases separated the two germline ends. The CDR3 is CSASGGFYNEQFF. The CDR3 DNA reads TGCAGTGCTAGCGGGGGCTTCTACAATGAGCAGTTCTTC.

This clonotype was seen repeatedly, ten times or more. This rearrangement joins TRBV6-6 to TRBJ1-3; TRBD1 agrees at 7 bases. The germline V gene has CDR1 MNHNY and CDR2 SVGAGI (reference sequence). The V and J ends lost 6 bases and 4 bases, in that order; junction bases with no gene match: 3. The length of the CDR3 is 13 residues. The CDR3 sequence: CASRRDSGNTIYF. CDR3 in DNA: TGTGCCAGCAGGAGGGACAGCGGAAACACCATATATTTT.

At least ten counts were recorded for this clonotype. The rearrangement joins TRBV5-1 to TRBJ2-3; 7 bases map to TRBD2. Germline V gene data show CDR1 as SGHRS and CDR2 as YFSETQ. J was trimmed by 4 bases and V by 2 bases; bases with no gene match: 7. This CDR3 is 15 amino acids long. CDR3 residues: CASSLSGGGADTQYF. In nucleotides, the CDR3 is TGCGCCAGCAGCTTATCGGGAGGAGGAGCAGATACGCAGTATTTT.

This clonotype occurred a few times. Sequence at one end of the junction differs from germline and may be a read error. The rearrangement joins TRBV10-3 to TRBJ2-2; TRBD2 agrees at 10 bases. CDR1 and CDR2 from the germline V gene are ENHRY and SYGVKD. The CDR3 length is 18 residues. In DNA form, the CDR3 reads TGTGCCATCAGTGTGGCTAGCGGGGGCTCCCCGGACACCCGGGAGCTGTTTTTT. Amino acid sequence: CAISVASGGSPDTRELFF.

The sample holds many counts of this clonotype. The chain joins TRBV12-3 or TRBV12-4 to TRBJ2-3; no clear D gene. The CDR3 has 15 residues. Trimming shortened V by 3 bases and J by 4 bases, and 14 bases separated the two germline ends. The CDR3 here is CASSFLAALADTQYF. CDR3 coding DNA: TGTGCCAGCAGTTTCCTGGCGGCTTTAGCAGATACGCAGTATTTT.

This clonotype has a count of ten or more. This rearrangement joins TRBV20-1 to TRBJ1-6; 7 nucleotides match TRBD1. The CDR3 totals 13 residues. CDR1 is DFQATT, CDR2 SNEGSKA, per germline (reference sequence). Trimming removed 3 bases from V and 7 bases from J; junction bases left unmatched: 3. The chain's CDR3 is CSARTGLNSPLHF. CDR3 in DNA: TGCAGTGCTAGGACAGGGTTAAATTCACCCCTCCACTTT.

This clonotype was detected many times. The chain employs TRBV14 and TRBJ2-1, with D perhaps matching TRBD1 or TRBD2 (5 bases each). In germline, CDR1 is SGHDN, CDR2 FVKESK. The CDR3 extends over 17 amino acids. The V gene lost 5 bases and the J gene lost 7 bases, with 24 bases spanning the gap. Here the CDR3 reads CASSSLEGNFKVNEQFF. The CDR3 DNA reads as TGTGCCAGCAGCTCCCTAGAGGGGAATTTTAAGGTTAATGAGCAGTTCTTC.

This clonotype was counted ten times or more. The chain joins TRBV6-2 or TRBV6-3 to TRBJ1-2, with D possibly being TRBD1 (5 bases). Germline V lookup: CDR1 MNHEY, CDR2 SVGEGT. The CDR3 has 14 residues. V lost 7 bases and J lost 2, with 14 bases in between. The CDR3 loop reads CASKRDGQNYGYTF. The CDR3 DNA follows: TGTGCCAGCAAGCGGGACGGACAAAACTATGGCTACACCTTC.

This clonotype was detected ten times or more. The chain couples TRBV20-1 to TRBJ1-2; tentatively, D is TRBD1 (6 bases). This CDR3 comprises 15 residues. Trimming left V 1 base short and J 2 bases short, with 14 bases between. The germline V gene has CDR1 DFQATT and CDR2 SNEGSKA (reference sequence). The CDR3 nucleotides read TGCAGTGCTAGAGCTCCGGGACACACGAACTATGGCTACACCTTC. Translating it yields CSARAPGHTNYGYTF.

The table lists this clonotype with many counts. V gene TRBV5-1 combines with J gene TRBJ1-4, with TRBD1 matching 9 bases. CDR1 is SGHRS, CDR2 YFSETQ, per germline. V dropped 5 bases and J dropped 5; count of bases not matched to a gene: 7. The CDR3 covers 15 residues. In DNA, the CDR3 is TGCGCCAGCAGTTGGTCCGGGACAGGGAATGAAAAACTGTTTTTT. Translated, it gives CASSWSGTGNEKLFF.

This clonotype was seen repeatedly, ten times or more. This chain connects TRBV12-3 or TRBV12-4 to TRBJ1-2, with 9 bases aligning to TRBD1. The V segment lost 5 bases and the J segment 4 bases; nucleotides outside the gene matches: 2. The CDR3 is 13 residues long. This CDR3 is CASSPTGGYGYTF. The CDR3 DNA reads TGTGCCAGCAGTCCGACAGGGGGCTATGGCTACACCTTC.

This clonotype came up many times. This rearrangement joins TRBV29-1 to TRBJ1-1; D might be TRBD1 (5 bases). The CDR3 runs to 14 residues. Germline V gene sequence: CDR1 SQVTM, CDR2 ANQGSEA. Trimming removed 8 bases at V and 1 base at J, with 17 bases between. The CDR3 is CSISVGGPNTEAFF. DNA of the CDR3: TGCAGCATCTCCGTCGGGGGTCCGAACACTGAAGCTTTCTTT.

This clonotype was observed many times. The V call is TRBV5-1, the J call TRBJ2-3; 9 bases line up with TRBD1. Trimming cost V 0 bases and J 5 bases; bases outside gene matches: 10. The germline CDR1 and CDR2 sequences are SGHRS and YFSETQ. The CDR3 loop spans 17 amino acids. CDR3 nucleotides: TGCGCCAGCAGCTTGGCAGGTCTGCGACAGGGGGGAGATACGCAGTATTTT. Its protein is CASSLAGLRQGGDTQYF.

At least ten counts were recorded for this clonotype. V is TRBV20-1 and J is TRBJ1-1; D is unresolved. The CDR3 runs 11 residues. The V gene lost 5 bases and the J gene lost 1 base, with 5 bases spanning the gap. CDR1 and CDR2 from the germline V gene are DFQATT and SNEGSKA (reference sequence). For the CDR3, the DNA is TGCAGTGCTTGGGGGAACACTGAAGCTTTCTTT. Translation gives CSAWGNTEAFF.

Ten or more counts support this clonotype. CDR3: CASSSSGDSSTDTQYF. The CDR3 nucleotides read TGTGCCAGCAGTTCCTCGGGGGATTCTAGCACAGATACGCAGTATTTT. The chain carries TRBV6-5 and TRBJ2-3; tentatively, D is TRBD2 (6 bases). V was clipped by 4 bases and J by 0 bases, with 14 bases between them. The length of the CDR3 is 16 residues. In germline, CDR1 is MNHEY, CDR2 SVGAGI.

This clonotype appeared many times. The chain couples TRBV5-4 to TRBJ1-1; a possible D gene is TRBD1 (5 bases). V dropped 6 bases and J dropped 2 bases, with 11 bases sitting between them. Germline V CDR1 and CDR2: SGHNT, YYREEE (reference sequence). The CDR3 extends over 13 amino acids. CDR3 in amino acids: CASKDSINTEAFF. The CDR3 nucleotides read TGTGCCAGCAAAGACAGCATTAACACTGAAGCTTTCTTT.

This clonotype was recorded at least ten times. The chain carries TRBV13 and TRBJ2-5; D uncertain. Trimming took 2 bases from V and 3 from J, leaving 4 bases between them. CDR1 is PRHDT and CDR2 is FYEKMQ in the germline V gene (reference sequence). CDR3 length equals 12 residues. The CDR3 is CASSLPKETQYF. CDR3 DNA sequence: TGTGCCAGCAGCTTACCCAAAGAGACCCAGTACTTC. The full variable domain, in which reference TRBV13 and TRBJ2-5 provide the parts outside the CDR3, is AAGVIQSPRHLIKEKRETATLKCYPIPRHDTVYWYQQGPGQDPQFLISFYEKMQSDKGSIPDRFSAQQFSDYHSELNMSSLELGDSALYFCASSLPKETQYFGPGTRLLVL.

This clonotype showed up just a few times. This chain joins TRBV7-3 and TRBJ1-2, with D maybe TRBD1 (5 bases). The CDR3 covers 15 residues. Trimming removed 2 bases at V and 8 bases at J, with 18 bases between. Per the germline V gene, CDR1 is SGHTA and CDR2 is FQGTGA. The CDR3, as DNA: TGTGCCAGCAGCTTATATGCAGGGAGTAGGGACGGCTACACCTTC. Its translation is CASSLYAGSRDGYTF. The whole variable domain, remainder taken from reference TRBV7-3 and TRBJ1-2, is GAGVSQTPSNKVTEKGKYVELRCDPISGHTALYWYRQSLGQGPEFLIYFQGTGAADDSGLPNDRFFAVRPEGSVSTLKIQRTERGDSAVYLCASSLYAGSRDGYTFGSGTRLTVV.

This clonotype was seen repeatedly, ten times or more. This chain joins TRBV24-1 and TRBJ2-3; D unresolved. CDR3 length equals 13 residues. CDR1 is KGHDR and CDR2 is SFDVKD in the germline V gene. Trimming left V 4 bases short and J 5 bases short, with 9 bases between. CDR3 sequence reads: CATSDTPLDTQYF. The CDR3 nucleotides read TGTGCCACCAGTGACACCCCCCTAGATACGCAGTATTTT.

This clonotype was counted ten times or more. The V and J genes are TRBV10-3 and TRBJ2-7; D possibly corresponds to TRBD1 (6 bases). Germline CDR1 and CDR2: ENHRY and SYGVKD. Trimming pared 3 bases from V and 4 bases from J, leaving 10 bases between. The CDR3 consists of 13 residues. For the CDR3, the DNA is TGTGCCATCAGTGAAGGCAGGGGATACGAGCAGTACTTC. It yields the protein CAISEGRGYEQYF.

A word on this clonotype: This clone may be a read error of a much larger clone one base away. V is TRBV6-5 and J is TRBJ1-4, with D tentatively TRBD1 (5 bases). Germline V gene lookup returns CDR1 MNHEY and CDR2 SVGAGI. The CDR3 extends over 16 amino acids. Between the trimmed V and J ends, which lost 10 bases and 3 bases, there was a span of 21 bases. The CDR3 here is CATKRGEAASNEKLFF. The CDR3 DNA reads as TGTGCCACCAAAAGGGGAGAGGCGGCCTCTAATGAAAAACTGTTTTTT.

This clonotype was counted ten times or more. V gene TRBV7-3 combines with J gene TRBJ2-3; TRBD2 aligns across 7 bases. After removal of 1 base from V and 6 bases from J, the junction contained 4 bases not matched to a gene. Germline V gene lookup returns CDR1 SGHTA and CDR2 FQGTGA. The CDR3 is 14 residues long. As DNA, the CDR3 is TGTGCCAGCAGCTTAAACGGGGGAGGGGATACGCAGTATTTT. Residues: CASSLNGGGDTQYF.